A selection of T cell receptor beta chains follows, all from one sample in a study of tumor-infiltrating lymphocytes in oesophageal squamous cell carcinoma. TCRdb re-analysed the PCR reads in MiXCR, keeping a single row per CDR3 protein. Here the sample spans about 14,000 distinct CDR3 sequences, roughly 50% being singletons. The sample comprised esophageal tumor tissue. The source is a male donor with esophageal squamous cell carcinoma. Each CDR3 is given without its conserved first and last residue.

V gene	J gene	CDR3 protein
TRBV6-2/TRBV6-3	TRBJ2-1	ASSSQGDEQF
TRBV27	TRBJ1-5	ASSYGGGSNQPQH
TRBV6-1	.	ASRPGLSYEQY
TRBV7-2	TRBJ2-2	ASSLVAIGELF
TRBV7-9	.	ASSLTVANGYT
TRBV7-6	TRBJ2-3	ASSSLGPPVDTQY
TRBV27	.	ASSLSIVREQY
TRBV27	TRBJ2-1	ASSLTSGALYNEQF
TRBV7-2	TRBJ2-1	ASSFRGDEQF
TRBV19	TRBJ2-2	ASSMRVAGVGTGELF